The clone carrying this T cell receptor beta chain appeared a few times. Antigen unknown. The CDR3 length is 13 residues. V was cut by 7 bases and J by 0 bases, with 6 bases left in between. Looked up from germline, CDR1 is MNHNY and CDR2 is SVGAGI (reference sequence). This sample was included in a study of response to subunit inactivated influenza vaccine. Regarding the study as a whole: Authors suggested that a seasonal influenza vaccination recruits few new T cells each time.

TCRdb reprocessed the RT-PCR reads with MiXCR, giving one entry per CDR3 protein. Of around 490,000 distinct CDR3 sequences detected, around 8% appear once; the ten largest clones hold under 15%. This sample comprised PBMCs from blood, obtained 23 to 25 months after vaccination. The rearrangement links TRBV6-6 to TRBJ1-4; no reliable D call. The clonotype originates from a man between 45 and 75 years old who received an inactivated influenza vaccine. DNA of the CDR3: TGTGCCAGCAAGCCGGCAACTAATGAAAAACTGTTTTTT. Its translation: CASKPATNEKLFF.